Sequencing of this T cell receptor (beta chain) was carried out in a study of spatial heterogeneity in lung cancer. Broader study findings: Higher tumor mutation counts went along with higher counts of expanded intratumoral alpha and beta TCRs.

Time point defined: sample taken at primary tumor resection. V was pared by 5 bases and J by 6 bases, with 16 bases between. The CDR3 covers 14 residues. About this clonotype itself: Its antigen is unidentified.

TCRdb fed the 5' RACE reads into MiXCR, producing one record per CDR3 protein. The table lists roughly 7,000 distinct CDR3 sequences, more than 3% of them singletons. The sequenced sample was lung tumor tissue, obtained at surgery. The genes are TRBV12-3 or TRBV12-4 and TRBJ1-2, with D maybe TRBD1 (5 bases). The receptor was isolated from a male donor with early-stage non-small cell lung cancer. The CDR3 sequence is CASSTIRRGDGYTF. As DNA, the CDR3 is TGTGCCAGCAGTACCATCAGGAGGGGTGATGGCTACACCTTC.